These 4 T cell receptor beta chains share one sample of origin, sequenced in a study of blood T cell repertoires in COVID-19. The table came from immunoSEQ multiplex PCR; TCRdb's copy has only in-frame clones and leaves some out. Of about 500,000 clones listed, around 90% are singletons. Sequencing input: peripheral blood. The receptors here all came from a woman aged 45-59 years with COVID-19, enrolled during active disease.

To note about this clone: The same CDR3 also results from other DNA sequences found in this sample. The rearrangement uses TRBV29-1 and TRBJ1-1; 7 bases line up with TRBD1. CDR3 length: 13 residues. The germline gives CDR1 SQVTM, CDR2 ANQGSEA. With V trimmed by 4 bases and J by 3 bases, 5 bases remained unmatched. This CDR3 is CSVGDSSDTEAFF. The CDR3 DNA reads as TGCAGCGTTGGGGACAGCTCGGACACTGAAGCTTTCTTT.

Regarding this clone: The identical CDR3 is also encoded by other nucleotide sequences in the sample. The CDR3 DNA reads TGCGCCAGCAGCTTAACAGCGAACACCGGGGAGCTGTTTTTT. This encodes CASSLTANTGELFF. The chain has TRBV5-1 and TRBJ2-2, with unresolved D. Germline CDR1 reads SGHRS; CDR2 reads YFSETQ. The CDR3 totals 14 residues. Trimming pared 2 bases from V and 0 bases from J, leaving 5 bases between.

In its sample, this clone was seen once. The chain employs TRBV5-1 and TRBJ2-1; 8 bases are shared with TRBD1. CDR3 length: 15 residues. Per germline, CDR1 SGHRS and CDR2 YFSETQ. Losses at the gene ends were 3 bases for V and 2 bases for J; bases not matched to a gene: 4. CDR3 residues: CASSYGQGTYNEQFF. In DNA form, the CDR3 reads TGCGCCAGCAGCTACGGACAGGGCACCTACAATGAGCAGTTCTTC. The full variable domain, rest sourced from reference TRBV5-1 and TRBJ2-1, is KAGVTQTPRYLIKTRGQQVTLSCSPISGHRSVSWYQQTPGQGLQFLFEYFSETQRNKGNFPGRFSGRQFSNSRSEMNVSTLELGDSALYLCASSYGQGTYNEQFFGPGTRLTVL.

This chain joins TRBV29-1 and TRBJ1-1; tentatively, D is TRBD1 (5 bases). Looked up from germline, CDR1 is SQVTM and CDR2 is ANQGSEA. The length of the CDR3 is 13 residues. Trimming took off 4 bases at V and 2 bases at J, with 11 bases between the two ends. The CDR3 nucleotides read TGCAGCGTTGTCGAGACAGTAAACACTGAAGCTTTCTTT. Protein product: CSVVETVNTEAFF.